The entry below gives a single T cell receptor (beta chain) sequence along with its context. This CDR3 spans 16 amino acids. CDR1 LGHNA and CDR2 YSLEER come from the germline V gene. V was trimmed by 0 bases and J by 3 bases, leaving 12 bases between them. Original methodology: Reference gene primers were amplified, and this amplification served to estimate nucleated cell counts. Sequenced by immunoSEQ multiplex PCR; TCRdb stores in-frame clones only, minus some. V, J and clone size are taken as reported in that table, and D and trimming were inferred from the DNA itself. Among more than 90,000 clones listed, roughly three quarters were seen once. These data belong to a study of blood T cell repertoires in COVID-19. Study context: COVID-19 samples collected from the United States, Italy and Spain covered acute and convalescent phases. PBMCs, B-cell-depleted T cells, or T cells provided the cDNA or gDNA that made up the material.

The V gene is TRBV4-3, the J gene TRBJ1-5; D uncertain. This clonotype originated in an elderly woman with acute or convalescent COVID-19. Sequenced sample: peripheral blood. CDR3 nucleotides: TGCGCCAGCAGCCAAGAAAGGAGGGCTCTCAATCAGCCCCAGCATTTT. Encoded protein: CASSQERRALNQPQHF.